Listed here are 3 T cell receptor beta chains from one sample, sequenced in a study of OX40 agonist ivuxolimab in advanced cancers. The method was immunoSEQ multiplex PCR; TCRdb's version includes in-frame clones alone and lacks a portion of them. The sample has 100,000 to 110,000 clones, 89% seen once. Material: CD4+ or CD8+ T cells sorted from blood, obtained in a trial of the OX40 agonist ivuxolimab. Receptors originate from an adult with an advanced solid tumor such as melanoma, head and neck, liver or kidney cancer.

The chain uses TRBV10-3 and TRBJ2-5; the D call may be TRBD1 or TRBD2 (5 bases each). V lost 10 bases to trimming and J lost 2 bases, with 8 bases between them. The CDR3 totals 11 residues. Germline CDR1 and CDR2: ENHRY and SYGVKD. The CDR3 region is CATGAQETQYF. CDR3 bases: TGTGCCACCGGGGCTCAAGAGACCCAGTACTTC.

This rearrangement joins TRBV5-1 to TRBJ2-1, with TRBD2 matching 9 bases. Germline lookup yields CDR1 SGHRS and CDR2 YFSETQ. This CDR3 comprises 16 residues. With 2 bases clipped from V and 7 bases from J, the junction kept 10 bases outside the gene matches. The CDR3 coding sequence is TGCGCCAGCAGCTTAATGTTAGCGGGAGAAGGAAATGAGCAGTTCTTC. Residues: CASSLMLAGEGNEQFF.

The rearrangement links TRBV14 to TRBJ2-7; D is ambiguous. This CDR3 region has 11 residues. Germline lookup yields CDR1 SGHDN and CDR2 FVKESK. Trimming shortened V by 1 base and J by 6 bases, and 4 bases separated the two germline ends. In nucleotides, the CDR3 is TGTGCCAGCAGCCAAGTGTCCGAGCAGTACTTC. It encodes CASSQVSEQYF.